This T cell receptor beta chain was recovered during a study of T cells in localized non-small cell lung cancer. Study results and limitations: Heterogeneity remains possible because sequencing was limited to only one tumor region. A median of approximately 50 clones ranked among the top 100 in tumor appeared in adjacent lung.

This clone has more than one count but fewer than ten. Its matching antigen is unknown. The identical CDR3 is also encoded by other nucleotide sequences in the sample. Sequencing used immunoSEQ multiplex PCR; TCRdb keeps in-frame clones, though not all of them. The table has 45,000 to 60,000 clones, roughly 86% seen once. Sequences were derived from PBMCs, sampled before any cancer treatment. This sequence was found in a man aged 40 to 70 with stage II lung adenocarcinoma.

The CDR3 is CASSLVGQGTYEQYV. Written as DNA, the CDR3 is TGTGCCAGCAGCTTAGTAGGACAGGGAACCTACGAGCAGTACGTC. The rearrangement joins TRBV11-2 to TRBJ2-7; 8 bases agree with TRBD1. In germline, CDR1 is SGHAT, CDR2 FQNNGV. The CDR3 consists of 15 residues. With V trimmed by 1 base and J by 2 bases, 4 bases remained unmatched.